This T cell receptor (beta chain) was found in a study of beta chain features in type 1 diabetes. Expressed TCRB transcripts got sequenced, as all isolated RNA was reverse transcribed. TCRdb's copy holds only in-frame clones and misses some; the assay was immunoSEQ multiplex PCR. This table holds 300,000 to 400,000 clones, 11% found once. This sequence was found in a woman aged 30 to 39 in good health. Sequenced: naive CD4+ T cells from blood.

The CDR3: CASRPLDRRIAVGELFF. The CDR3 region has the DNA TGTGCCAGCAGACCCTTGGACAGGCGGATAGCGGTCGGGGAGCTGTTTTTT. The rearrangement links TRBV11-2 to TRBJ2-2; D perhaps matches TRBD1 (7 bases). The CDR3 is made up of 17 amino acids. The germline V and J ends were trimmed by 6 bases and 7 bases, with 24 bases remaining between them. Germline CDR1 SGHAT, CDR2 FQNNGV.